The present entry profiles one TCR beta chain with its context. This clonotype was recorded at least ten times. The specificity of this receptor is unknown. No base qualities exist here, and no much larger clone lies one base off it. This entry belongs to a study of response to subunit inactivated influenza vaccine (dated by TCRdb to between 2018 and 2020). Regarding the study in general: Deep quantitative profiling of the T cell receptor repertoire was used in the study to follow responses to a trivalent subunit inactivated influenza vaccine. What the research found in general, with its limitations: The authors proposed that each seasonal influenza vaccination may bring in only a limited number of new T cells.

V is clipped by 6 bases and J by 0 bases, and the sequence between their germline boundaries is 5 bases long. The CDR3 spans 12 residues, from the cysteine through the phenylalanine. The read is trimmed to its CDR3 DNA, 36 bases read in frame from base 1. Receptors were amplified or captured by RT-PCR. The instrument given in TCRdb is Illumina HiSeq 2500. TCRdb trimmed the raw reads at Q25, called clones with MiXCR and kept productive beta chains. Each CDR3 protein appears once, grouped with its most common genes and DNA. Within this sample are about 780,000 distinct CDR3 sequences, with approximately 18% of them counted one time only. Clones ranked in the top ten supply about a tenth of the sample.

The sample was PBMCs from blood, taken more than 4 days after vaccination. Recombination joined TRBV12-3 or TRBV12-4 with TRBJ1-2; the D gene cannot be resolved reliably. This TCR was recovered from a man aged 45-65 years who received an inactivated influenza vaccine. Donor details come from another sample of the same person, matched by shared clones. The nucleotides are TGTGCCAGCAGCCGAGCTAACTATGGCTACACCTTC. Its translation is CASSRANYGYTF.